Following are 27 T cell receptor beta chains from one sample sequenced in a study of blood T cell repertoires in COVID-19. Sequencing used immunoSEQ multiplex PCR; TCRdb keeps in-frame clones, though not all of them. The table records roughly 200,000 clones, roughly 84% of them present only once. Input material: peripheral blood. These receptors were collected from a woman aged 40 to 50 with COVID-19, enrolled during active disease.

This chain uses TRBV28 with TRBJ2-7; TRBD1 matches at 8 bases. The CDR3 sequence is 15 residues long. Germline lookup yields CDR1 MDHEN and CDR2 SYDVKM. The ends lost 7 bases at V and 0 bases at J; junction bases unmatched: 8. CDR3 nucleotides: TGTGCCAGCAATCCCGGGACAGGTTTCTCCTACGAGCAGTACTTC. Translation gives CASNPGTGFSYEQYF.

The chain is built from TRBV10-2 and TRBJ2-7, with a tentative D call TRBD2 (5 bases). Germline loops: CDR1 WSHSY, CDR2 SAAADI. The CDR3 runs 11 residues. The V end was cut by 7 bases, the J end by 2 bases, with 6 bases between. The CDR3 DNA reads TGCGCCAGCACCGGGACCTACGAGCAGTACTTC. Residues: CASTGTYEQYF.

This clone was recorded only once. The genes are TRBV19 and TRBJ1-1, with D unclear. The CDR3 spans 13 residues. V shed 1 base and J shed 1 base, with 4 bases lying between them. In germline, CDR1 is LNHDA, CDR2 SQIVND (reference sequence). The CDR3 nucleotides read TGTGCCAGTAGTATAGTTCAGAACACTGAAGCTTTCTTT. The encoded protein is CASSIVQNTEAFF.

This chain links TRBV20-1 with TRBJ2-1, with 7 positions matching TRBD2. The trim removed 3 bases at V and 1 base at J, leaving 6 bases unmatched. Per the germline V gene, CDR1 is DFQATT and CDR2 is SNEGSKA (reference sequence). The CDR3 runs to 15 residues. CDR3 DNA: TGCAGTGCTAGTGTTGGCGGGAGTTCCTACAATGAGCAGTTCTTC. This translates into CSASVGGSSYNEQFF.

For the CDR3, the DNA is TGTGCCAGCAGCCCGGGTGTTCAAGATACGCAGTATTTT. Amino acid sequence: CASSPGVQDTQYF. The V gene is TRBV3-1 (or the pseudogene TRBV3-2), the J gene TRBJ2-3; D not certain. The V and J ends lost 4 bases and 5 bases respectively, with 10 bases between them. Germline CDR1 reads LGHDT; CDR2 reads YNNKEL (reference sequence). The CDR3 has 13 residues.

In this sample, this clone turned up many times. V usage is TRBV7-9 and J usage is TRBJ2-7; no clear D. V gave up 6 bases and J gave up 3 bases, with 12 bases separating them. CDR3 length equals 13 residues. In germline, CDR1 is SEHNR, CDR2 FQNEAQ (reference sequence). CDR3 protein: CASRPKSGYEQYF. For the CDR3, the DNA is TGTGCCAGCAGACCTAAATCCGGCTACGAGCAGTACTTC.

J is TRBJ2-5 and V is TRBV11-3; D is uncertain. The CDR3 totals 12 residues. V was cut by 11 bases and J by 3 bases, with 13 bases left in between. Germline V gene sequence: CDR1 SGHNT, CDR2 YENEEA. As DNA, the CDR3 is TGTGCCGGCGTGGCGGTCGAAGAGACCCAGTACTTC. It encodes CAGVAVEETQYF. Supplemented by reference TRBV11-3 and TRBJ2-5, the full variable domain reads EAGVVQSPRYKIIEKKQPVAFWCNPISGHNTLYWYLQNLGQGPELLIRYENEEAVDDSQLPKDRFSAERLKGVDSTLKIQPAELGDSAVYLCAGVAVEETQYFGPGTRLLVL.

V gene TRBV5-8 combines with J gene TRBJ1-2, with 7 positions matching TRBD1. The CDR3 contains 18 residues. J was trimmed by 8 bases and V by 2 bases; bases with no gene match: 21. The germline gives CDR1 SGHTS, CDR2 YDEGEE. CDR3 nucleotides: TGTGCCAGCAGCTTCTTAAGAGAATTCCTAGGGGGCGCAGAAGGCTACACCTTC. This sequence encodes CASSFLREFLGGAEGYTF.

Here the CDR3 DNA reads TGTGCCAGCAGTTCTCTTCCGAGCTCCTACAATGAGCAGTTCTTC. Translation gives CASSSLPSSYNEQFF. The chain links TRBV27 to TRBJ2-1; D remains unclear. Trimming removed 4 bases from V and 0 bases from J, with 10 bases in between. The CDR3 length is 15 residues. The germline V gene has CDR1 MNHEY and CDR2 SMNVEV (reference sequence).

J is TRBJ2-7 and V is TRBV27, with D uncertain. Germline lookup yields CDR1 MNHEY and CDR2 SMNVEV (reference sequence). Between the trimmed V and J ends, which lost 1 base and 3 bases, there was a span of 7 bases. The CDR3 loop spans 13 amino acids. The CDR3 sequence is CASSLFINYEQYF. The CDR3 DNA reads as TGTGCCAGCAGTTTATTTATAAACTACGAGCAGTACTTC.

The V gene is TRBV3-1 (or the pseudogene TRBV3-2), the J gene TRBJ1-1; D might be TRBD1 (6 bases). Germline-derived CDR1 and CDR2 are LGHDT and YNNKEL (reference sequence). V shed 1 base and J shed 1 base, with 10 bases lying between them. The CDR3 spans 15 residues. CDR3 bases: TGTGCCAGCAGCCAAGCCAACAGGGCGAACACTGAAGCTTTCTTT. Translation gives CASSQANRANTEAFF.

The chain links TRBV11-3 to TRBJ2-1; 7 bases map to TRBD1. Germline CDR1 SGHNT, CDR2 YENEEA. The CDR3 length is 16 residues. V lost 1 base and J lost 3; bases outside the gene matches: 6. As DNA, the CDR3 is TGTGCCAGCAGCTTAGGGGTAGGGGGCGACTACAATGAGCAGTTCTTC. This sequence encodes CASSLGVGGDYNEQFF.

The chain joins TRBV19 to TRBJ2-6, with D unclear. V lost 3 bases, J lost 0 bases, and 6 bases lay in between. The CDR3 extends over 15 amino acids. Germline lookup yields CDR1 LNHDA and CDR2 SQIVND (reference sequence). The CDR3 DNA follows: TGTGCCAGTAGTATCTACAGCTCTGGGGCCAACGTCCTGACTTTC. It specifies CASSIYSSGANVLTF.

V is TRBV28 and J is TRBJ2-1, with 8 positions matching TRBD2. The V gene's germline CDR1 is MDHEN and CDR2 SYDVKM. The CDR3 totals 15 residues. Losses at the gene ends were 2 bases for V and 6 bases for J; bases not matched to a gene: 6. The CDR3 here is CASSLTGGRFNEQFF. CDR3 DNA: TGTGCCAGCAGTTTAACGGGCGGGAGGTTCAATGAGCAGTTCTTC.

This clone was seen a few times. The rearrangement links TRBV4-1 to TRBJ2-7, with D unclear. The CDR3 has 13 amino acids. Germline V gene sequence: CDR1 MGHRA, CDR2 YSYEKL. Trimming pared 5 bases from V and 5 bases from J, leaving 13 bases between. CDR3: CASSGEVTHEQYF. The CDR3 nucleotides are TGCGCCAGCAGCGGAGAAGTTACCCACGAGCAGTACTTC.

The chain is built from TRBV6-5 and TRBJ1-3; a weak D match, TRBD1 (5 bases). The CDR3 extends over 11 amino acids. Germline-derived CDR1 and CDR2 are MNHEY and SVGAGI. Written as DNA, the CDR3 is TGTGCAGGGGCCTCTGGAAACACCATATATTTT. This codes for CAGASGNTIYF.

CDR3 loop: CASSPPPSGGPDTQYF. CDR3 nucleotides: TGTGCCAGCAGCCCTCCCCCTAGCGGGGGGCCGGATACGCAGTATTTT. The chain links TRBV7-6 to TRBJ2-3; TRBD2 aligns across 11 bases. The length of the CDR3 is 16 residues. V gave up 5 bases and J gave up 6 bases; unmatched junction bases: 10. Germline values: CDR1 SGHVS, CDR2 FNYEAQ. Using reference TRBV7-6 and TRBJ2-3 for the parts outside the CDR3, the full variable domain is GAGVSQSPRYKVTKRGQDVALRCDPISGHVSLYWYRQALGQGPEFLTYFNYEAQQDKSGLPNDRFSAERPEGSISTLTIQRTEQRDSAMYRCASSPPPSGGPDTQYFGPGTRLTVL.

The V call is TRBV7-9, the J call TRBJ2-1; the D gene is possibly TRBD2 (5 bases). This CDR3 region has 14 residues. The V gene lost 2 bases and the J gene lost 2 bases, with 7 bases spanning the gap. Germline values: CDR1 SEHNR, CDR2 FQNEAQ (reference sequence). CDR3 sequence (DNA): TGTGCCAGCAGCTTATTGGAGGCCTACAATGAGCAGTTCTTC. Residues: CASSLLEAYNEQFF.

The rearrangement uses TRBV27 and TRBJ1-1; 9 bases agree with TRBD1. Germline V CDR1 and CDR2: MNHEY, SMNVEV (reference sequence). The CDR3 sequence is 17 residues long. Unmatched junction bases numbered 10, after V lost 0 bases and J lost 5 bases. Here the CDR3 DNA reads TGTGCCAGCAGTTTATCGAGTCTGGGACAGGGACAAACTGAAGCTTTCTTT. Protein sequence: CASSLSSLGQGQTEAFF.

The gene calls are TRBV10-1 and TRBJ1-1, with D perhaps TRBD1 (6 bases). There are 15 residues in the CDR3. Germline CDR1 and CDR2: WNHNN and SYGVQD (reference sequence). Trimming cost V 6 bases and J 1 base, with 15 bases left between them. CDR3 residues: CASSAVEGGNTEAFF. CDR3 bases: TGCGCCAGCAGCGCCGTGGAAGGGGGGAACACTGAAGCTTTCTTT.

V gene TRBV21-1 combines with J gene TRBJ2-7; the table names TRBD1, a call not compared with the DNA. TRBV21-1 is a listed pseudogene. The CDR3 loop spans 8 amino acids. Written as DNA, the CDR3 is TGTGCCAGCATCAAGCAGTACTTC. Encoded protein: CASIKQYF.

The V and J genes are TRBV5-4 and TRBJ2-7; D not resolved. The CDR3 is made up of 14 amino acids. Germline lookup yields CDR1 SGHNT and CDR2 YYREEE (reference sequence). Trimming shortened V by 2 bases and J by 2 bases, and 11 bases separated the two germline ends. CDR3 amino acids: CASSFRDRAYEQYF. The CDR3 DNA sequence: TGTGCCAGCAGCTTTCGCGACCGGGCCTACGAGCAGTACTTC.

The rearrangement links TRBV27 to TRBJ2-7; TRBD1 matches at 10 bases. This CDR3 comprises 14 residues. From germline, CDR1 is MNHEY and CDR2 SMNVEV (reference sequence). Trimming at V came to 10 bases and at J to 0 bases, leaving 6 bases not matched to a gene. In DNA form, the CDR3 reads TGTGCCACCGGGGGACAGGGGACCTCCTACGAGCAGTACTTC. Translation gives CATGGQGTSYEQYF.

The chain couples TRBV2 to TRBJ1-6; D call uncertain. The CDR3 has 15 residues. Per the germline V gene, CDR1 is SNHLY and CDR2 is FYNNEI. The V end lost 7 bases, the J end lost 2 bases, and 12 bases lay between the germline ends. The CDR3 loop reads CASNPDGTYNSPLHF. CDR3 DNA: TGTGCCAGCAATCCCGACGGGACCTATAATTCACCCCTCCACTTT.

The V call is TRBV2, the J call TRBJ2-5; possible D gene TRBD1, 5 bases. The germline V gene encodes CDR1 SNHLY and CDR2 FYNNEI. The CDR3 is 13 residues long. V was cut by 4 bases and J by 1 base, with 7 bases left in between. CDR3 DNA: TGTGCCAGCAGTGGACAGACCCAAGAGACCCAGTACTTC. As protein: CASSGQTQETQYF.

Points on this clone: The same CDR3 arises from other DNA sequences in this sample as well. J is TRBJ2-1 and V is TRBV9, with a weak D call TRBD1 (5 bases). CDR1 is SGDLS and CDR2 is YYNGEE in the germline V gene. Trimming removed 0 bases from V and 5 bases from J, with 12 bases in between. This CDR3 has 15 residues. This CDR3 is CASSVEGQTDNEQFF. CDR3 bases: TGTGCCAGCAGCGTAGAGGGGCAGACCGACAATGAGCAGTTCTTC.

The CDR3 loop reads CASSLTSGRVSTDTQYF. The CDR3 nucleotides are TGCGCCAGCAGCTTGACTAGCGGGAGGGTCAGCACAGATACGCAGTATTTT. V is TRBV5-1 and J is TRBJ2-3; 13 positions agree with TRBD2. V shed 1 base, J shed 0 bases, and the junction held 2 bases outside the gene matches. Germline V gives CDR1 SGHRS, CDR2 YFSETQ. The CDR3 runs 17 residues. The complete variable domain, with remaining parts taken from reference TRBV5-1 and TRBJ2-3, reads KAGVTQTPRYLIKTRGQQVTLSCSPISGHRSVSWYQQTPGQGLQFLFEYFSETQRNKGNFPGRFSGRQFSNSRSEMNVSTLELGDSALYLCASSLTSGRVSTDTQYFGPGTRLTVL.